What follows are 29 T cell receptor beta chains derived from one specimen sequenced in a study of blood T cell repertoires in COVID-19. Assay: immunoSEQ multiplex PCR; the TCRdb copy retains only in-frame clones and omits some. This table has a few hundred thousand clones, less than 85% appearing once. Sequenced material: peripheral blood. The receptors were gathered from a woman aged 18-30 years with acute or convalescent COVID-19.

This clone has only one observation. The chain has TRBV12-3 or TRBV12-4 and TRBJ1-1, with D perhaps matching TRBD1 (5 bases). V lost 5 bases and J lost 1, with 8 bases in between. The CDR3 loop spans 13 amino acids. CDR3 residues: CASSRQSNTEAFF. The CDR3 DNA reads as TGTGCCAGCAGTAGACAGTCGAACACTGAAGCTTTCTTT.

The J gene is TRBJ2-5, the V gene TRBV10-3; possible D gene TRBD1, 6 bases. Germline V lookup: CDR1 ENHRY, CDR2 SYGVKD. The CDR3 covers 14 residues. Trimming took 3 bases from V and 3 from J, leaving 11 bases between them. CDR3 region: CAISEGGSKETQYF. CDR3 coding DNA: TGTGCCATCAGTGAAGGGGGATCAAAAGAGACCCAGTACTTC.

The chain couples TRBV6-2 or TRBV6-3 to TRBJ2-1, with 7 bases fitting TRBD2. The CDR3 consists of 18 residues. V lost 2 bases, J lost 4 bases, and 14 bases stayed unmatched. CDR1 MNHEY and CDR2 SVGEGT come from the germline V gene. The CDR3 region has the DNA TGTGCCAGCAGTTACCCATCCGCTGGCGGGAGTATTTACAATGAGCAGTTCTTC. Protein: CASSYPSAGGSIYNEQFF.

This sequence joins TRBV5-1 and TRBJ2-1, with 8 bases aligning to TRBD1. Germline values: CDR1 SGHRS, CDR2 YFSETQ. The V gene end was trimmed by 5 bases and the J gene end by 5 bases; junction bases not matched to a gene: 0. The CDR3 is made up of 12 amino acids. The CDR3 DNA is TGCGCCAGCAGGGACAGGGACAATGAGCAGTTCTTC. As protein: CASRDRDNEQFF.

The rearrangement uses TRBV19 and TRBJ2-3; D possibly corresponds to TRBD2 (6 bases). The CDR3 loop spans 15 amino acids. V was pared by 5 bases and J by 0 bases, with 12 bases between. Germline V CDR1 and CDR2: LNHDA, SQIVND (reference sequence). This chain's CDR3 is CASSVSGLSTDTQYF. CDR3 bases: TGTGCCAGTAGTGTTAGCGGCCTAAGCACAGATACGCAGTATTTT.

V and J are TRBV14 and TRBJ2-1; unclear D gene. CDR1 and CDR2 from the germline V gene are SGHDN and FVKESK. The CDR3 runs to 15 residues. V was pared by 0 bases and J by 4 bases, with 10 bases between. The CDR3 reads CASSQDLTPYNEQFF. The CDR3, as DNA: TGTGCCAGCAGCCAAGATCTGACACCTTACAATGAGCAGTTCTTC.

The chain is built from TRBV18 and TRBJ1-2; D is undetermined. Germline V lookup: CDR1 KGHSH, CDR2 LQKENI. The ends were cut back, 3 bases at V and 6 bases at J, with 5 bases in the middle. This CDR3 contains 11 residues. DNA of the CDR3: TGTGCCAGCTCACCCGGGAATGGCTACACCTTC. This gives the protein CASSPGNGYTF.

This chain uses TRBV7-9 with TRBJ2-1; no reliable D call. CDR1 is SEHNR and CDR2 is FQNEAQ in the germline V gene (reference sequence). The CDR3 extends over 15 amino acids. Trimming took off 4 bases at V and 0 bases at J, with 10 bases between the two ends. CDR3 nucleotides: TGTGCCAGCAGCTCGACTCGGAGCTCCTACAATGAGCAGTTCTTC. Its protein product is CASSSTRSSYNEQFF.

The chain employs TRBV5-1 and TRBJ1-3; tentative D call: TRBD1 (6 bases). V lost 0 bases and J lost 4, with 14 bases in between. CDR1 and CDR2 from the germline V gene are SGHRS and YFSETQ. This CDR3 contains 16 residues. The CDR3 reads CASSLAGQNQGNTIYF. The CDR3 nucleotides read TGCGCCAGCAGCTTGGCCGGACAGAACCAAGGAAACACCATATATTTT.

The chain joins TRBV7-9 to TRBJ2-7; 8 bases match TRBD2. Germline trimming cut 6 bases from V and 0 bases from J; bases unmatched to any gene: 7. The CDR3 loop spans 15 amino acids. Germline values: CDR1 SEHNR, CDR2 FQNEAQ (reference sequence). CDR3 protein: CASSPVAGGSYEQYF. The DNA of the CDR3 is TGTGCCAGCAGTCCTGTGGCGGGAGGCTCCTACGAGCAGTACTTC.

This chain uses TRBV7-6 with TRBJ2-3, with 7 bases identical to TRBD2. The germline CDR1 and CDR2 sequences are SGHVS and FNYEAQ. The CDR3 spans 17 residues. After removal of 0 bases from V and 4 bases from J, the junction contained 10 bases not matched to a gene. The CDR3 region is CASSLAGGRALADTQYF. The CDR3 DNA is TGTGCCAGCAGCTTAGCCGGTGGGAGGGCCCTCGCAGATACGCAGTATTTT. Full variable domain (rest looked up from reference TRBV7-6 and TRBJ2-3): GAGVSQSPRYKVTKRGQDVALRCDPISGHVSLYWYRQALGQGPEFLTYFNYEAQQDKSGLPNDRFSAERPEGSISTLTIQRTEQRDSAMYRCASSLAGGRALADTQYFGPGTRLTVL.

The chain combines TRBV3-1 (or the pseudogene TRBV3-2) with TRBJ2-3, with 8 bases that match TRBD2. The ends lost 2 bases at V and 0 bases at J; junction bases unmatched: 4. CDR3 size: 16 residues. In germline, CDR1 is LGHDT, CDR2 YNNKEL (reference sequence). CDR3 in DNA: TGTGCCAGCAGCCAAAGCGCTAGCGGGAGCACAGATACGCAGTATTTT. Translating it yields CASSQSASGSTDTQYF.

The rearrangement joins TRBV27 to TRBJ2-7; TRBD1 matches at 9 bases. Germline assignment: CDR1 MNHEY and CDR2 SMNVEV (reference sequence). V dropped 1 base and J dropped 1; count of bases not matched to a gene: 11. This CDR3 is 18 amino acids long. The CDR3 DNA follows: TGTGCCAGCAGTTTATATTCTGGGGGACAGGGTGCTTCCTACGAGCAGTACTTC. Translating it yields CASSLYSGGQGASYEQYF.

The chain couples TRBV27 to TRBJ2-1; 8 bases align to TRBD2. J gave up 2 bases and V 0 bases, and 3 bases lay outside the gene matches. This CDR3 region has 16 residues. Germline V gene sequence: CDR1 MNHEY, CDR2 SMNVEV (reference sequence). CDR3 nucleotide sequence: TGTGCCAGCAGTTTATCGTGGCGGGAGGCCTACAATGAGCAGTTCTTC. It is translated as CASSLSWREAYNEQFF.

The rearrangement uses TRBV5-1 and TRBJ2-5; D gene ambiguous. The length of the CDR3 is 14 residues. The V gene lost 4 bases and the J gene lost 2 bases, with 12 bases spanning the gap. Germline lookup yields CDR1 SGHRS and CDR2 YFSETQ. As DNA, the CDR3 is TGCGCCAGCAGCCTACGTTTCACTCAAGAGACCCAGTACTTC. The encoded protein is CASSLRFTQETQYF.

The chain couples TRBV5-1 to TRBJ2-7; a weak D match, TRBD2 (6 bases). The V and J ends lost 5 bases and 3 bases respectively, with 18 bases between them. Germline-derived CDR1 and CDR2 are SGHRS and YFSETQ. This CDR3 is 15 amino acids long. The CDR3 loop reads CASSIGGSLNYEQYF. The CDR3 coding sequence is TGCGCCAGCAGTATTGGAGGGAGTTTGAACTACGAGCAGTACTTC.

In this sample, this clone turned up once. In DNA, the CDR3 is TGTGCCAGCAGCGTTGGGACAGGGAATACTAATCAGCCCCAGCATTTT. This sequence encodes CASSVGTGNTNQPQHF. V usage is TRBV11-2 and J usage is TRBJ1-5, with TRBD1 matching 9 bases. Unmatched junction bases numbered 9, after V lost 5 bases and J lost 4 bases. The germline V gene encodes CDR1 SGHAT and CDR2 FQNNGV. The CDR3 is 16 residues long.

The V and J genes are TRBV11-2 and TRBJ1-6; the D is unclear. The CDR3 spans 16 residues. Trimming left V 2 bases short and J 6 bases short, with 14 bases between. CDR1 SGHAT and CDR2 FQNNGV come from the germline V gene. The CDR3 nucleotides read TGTGCCAGCAGCTTATCCGGGGTGCTAATTAATTCACCCCTCCACTTT. Its protein product is CASSLSGVLINSPLHF.

V usage is TRBV27 and J usage is TRBJ1-1; a weak D match, TRBD1 (5 bases). Germline CDR1 and CDR2: MNHEY and SMNVEV (reference sequence). Trimming removed 1 base at V and 0 bases at J, with 9 bases between. The CDR3 contains 15 residues. CDR3 nucleotide sequence: TGTGCCAGCAGTTTATGGCGGGGGTTGAACACTGAAGCTTTCTTT. The encoded protein is CASSLWRGLNTEAFF.

This chain uses TRBV10-3 with TRBJ1-4; possible D gene TRBD1, 6 bases. The CDR3 extends over 14 amino acids. Germline V gene data show CDR1 as ENHRY and CDR2 as SYGVKD. V shed 4 bases and J shed 3 bases, with 9 bases lying between them. The CDR3 DNA reads TGTGCCATCAGTGCAGGGGCAGCTAATGAAAAACTGTTTTTT. It yields the protein CAISAGAANEKLFF.

This sequence joins TRBV5-6 and TRBJ1-5; D may be TRBD1 (6 bases). V lost 1 base and J 6 bases, leaving 11 bases between the germline ends. CDR1 and CDR2 from the germline V gene are SGHDT and YYEEEE. The CDR3 totals 14 residues. CDR3 sequence: CASSLTGPSQPQHF. CDR3 DNA sequence: TGTGCCAGCAGCTTGACAGGGCCATCTCAGCCCCAGCATTTT.

The gene calls are TRBV18 and TRBJ1-2; no firm D call. This CDR3 has 15 residues. The V and J ends lost 3 bases and 2 bases respectively, with 13 bases between them. Germline V gene sequence: CDR1 KGHSH, CDR2 LQKENI. The CDR3 region is CASSPTQEFNYGYTF. CDR3 sequence (DNA): TGTGCCAGCTCACCTACTCAGGAATTCAACTATGGCTACACCTTC.

The V and J genes are TRBV5-4 and TRBJ2-1; 7 nucleotides match TRBD2. Germline CDR1 and CDR2: SGHNT and YYREEE (reference sequence). J gave up 3 bases and V 2 bases, and 8 bases lay outside the gene matches. The CDR3 length is 16 residues. The CDR3: CASSFTSAAIYNEQFF. DNA of the CDR3: TGTGCCAGCAGCTTTACTAGCGCTGCGATCTACAATGAGCAGTTCTTC.

The rearrangement joins TRBV4-3 to TRBJ2-1, with 11 bases aligning to TRBD2. Trimming at V came to 1 base and at J to 7 bases, leaving 6 bases not matched to a gene. CDR3 length: 16 amino acids. Germline V CDR1 and CDR2: LGHNA, YSLEER. The chain's CDR3 is CASSQVGTSGQNEQFF. In DNA form, the CDR3 reads TGCGCCAGCAGCCAAGTTGGGACTAGCGGACAGAATGAGCAGTTCTTC.

This chain joins TRBV5-6 and TRBJ2-2; TRBD1 is a possible D gene (6 bases). Germline CDR1 reads SGHDT; CDR2 reads YYEEEE. The CDR3 runs 15 residues. Trimming cost V 2 bases and J 3 bases, with 11 bases left between them. The DNA for the CDR3 is TGTGCCAGCAGCTTCAACAGGGTTGACACCGGGGAGCTGTTTTTT. It is translated as CASSFNRVDTGELFF.

This clone was counted between two and nine times. The J gene is TRBJ1-2, the V gene TRBV10-1, with 7 bases identical to TRBD1. Unmatched junction bases numbered 10, after V lost 3 bases and J lost 3 bases. The CDR3 has 16 amino acids. The germline CDR1 and CDR2 sequences are WNHNN and SYGVQD (reference sequence). CDR3 nucleotide sequence: TGCGCCAGCAGTGATGCCTCCGGGACAGATTACTATGGCTACACCTTC. Its protein product is CASSDASGTDYYGYTF.

The chain employs TRBV6-2 or TRBV6-3 and TRBJ2-5, with 9 positions matching TRBD1. This CDR3 comprises 16 residues. Germline CDR1 reads MNHEY; CDR2 reads SVGEGT. Losses at the gene ends were 5 bases for V and 5 bases for J; bases not matched to a gene: 12. The CDR3 DNA is TGTGCCAGCAGTCGTCCTTTCGGACAGGGGAAGGAGACCCAGTACTTC. Encoded protein: CASSRPFGQGKETQYF.

This clone was found many times. The J gene is TRBJ2-2, the V gene TRBV7-9, with TRBD2 identical over 9 bases. This CDR3 is 15 amino acids long. The J segment lost 7 bases and the V segment lost 5 bases, leaving 8 bases of the junction unmatched. CDR1 is SEHNR, CDR2 FQNEAQ, per germline (reference sequence). Here the CDR3 reads CASSIASGTGGELFF. The DNA for the CDR3 is TGTGCCAGCAGCATCGCTAGCGGGACCGGCGGGGAGCTGTTTTTT.

The rearrangement joins TRBV6-1 to TRBJ2-3, with 8 bases matching TRBD2. The CDR3 consists of 16 residues. The junction had 5 bases not matched to a gene; V was cut back by 0 bases and J by 3 bases. Germline values: CDR1 MNHNS, CDR2 SASEGT. CDR3 residues: CASSEAGGGRTDTQYF. The DNA of the CDR3 is TGTGCCAGCAGTGAAGCGGGGGGCGGGAGGACAGATACGCAGTATTTT.